What follows are 13 T cell receptor beta chains derived from one specimen sequenced in a study of blood T cell repertoires in COVID-19. Repertoires were generated with immunoSEQ multiplex PCR, while TCRdb's copy carries only in-frame clones and drops some. The sample holds around 65,000 clones, 82% seen once. The sample consisted of peripheral blood. The receptors derive from a human donor in a cohort sampled during active COVID-19.

The chain carries TRBV3-1 (or the pseudogene TRBV3-2) and TRBJ1-6; perhaps TRBD1 as D (6 bases). Germline lookup yields CDR1 LGHDT and CDR2 YNNKEL (reference sequence). Trimming pared 1 base from V and 10 bases from J, leaving 8 bases between. The CDR3 is made up of 13 amino acids. The CDR3 DNA reads TGTGCCAGCAGCCAAGCTCAGGGGTCACCCCTCCACTTT. This encodes CASSQAQGSPLHF.

The chain is built from TRBV3-1 (or the pseudogene TRBV3-2) and TRBJ1-1, with 11 bases lining up with TRBD1. This CDR3 is 14 amino acids long. The ends lost 4 bases at V and 10 bases at J; junction bases unmatched: 8. Germline CDR1 is LGHDT and CDR2 is YNNKEL (reference sequence). CDR3 bases: TGTGCCAGCAGCCGCGGACAGGGGGCCGTTGGAGCTTTCTTT. Protein: CASSRGQGAVGAFF.

J is TRBJ1-2 and V is TRBV5-8, with D possibly TRBD1 on 5 matching bases. Germline CDR1 reads SGHTS; CDR2 reads YDEGEE. The CDR3 has 14 residues. V lost 3 bases, J lost 6 bases, and 15 bases lay in between. The CDR3 DNA is TGTGCCAGCAGCTGGGGGGGACTGGTGGATGGCTACACCTTC. It encodes CASSWGGLVDGYTF.

The chain combines TRBV3-1 (or the pseudogene TRBV3-2) with TRBJ2-1; possible D gene TRBD1, 5 bases. Germline lookup yields CDR1 LGHDT and CDR2 YNNKEL (reference sequence). The V end lost 1 base, the J end lost 3 bases, and 10 bases lay between the germline ends. The CDR3 covers 15 residues. This CDR3 reads CASSQARVDYNEQFF. DNA of the CDR3: TGTGCCAGCAGCCAAGCCAGGGTGGACTACAATGAGCAGTTCTTC.

This clone showed up just once. V and J are TRBV19 and TRBJ1-5, with 8 bases matching TRBD1. Germline V lookup: CDR1 LNHDA, CDR2 SQIVND (reference sequence). V dropped 5 bases and J dropped 0; count of bases not matched to a gene: 15. CDR3 length: 19 residues. The CDR3 loop is CASSAPLRTGTYSNQPQHF. The CDR3, as DNA: TGTGCCAGTAGTGCCCCCCTCCGGACAGGGACTTATAGCAATCAGCCCCAGCATTTT.

The V call is TRBV12-5, the J call TRBJ2-2; TRBD1 agrees at 9 bases. The CDR3 sequence is 15 residues long. With V trimmed by 3 bases and J by 7 bases, 6 bases remained unmatched. Germline values: CDR1 LGHNT, CDR2 FRNRAP. The CDR3 loop is CASGLQGATFGELFF. CDR3 coding DNA: TGTGCTAGTGGTTTACAGGGGGCTACTTTCGGGGAGCTGTTTTTT.

The chain employs TRBV3-1 (or the pseudogene TRBV3-2) and TRBJ2-1; 16 bases agree with TRBD2. Per germline, CDR1 LGHDT and CDR2 YNNKEL (reference sequence). Germline trimming cut 7 bases from V and 1 base from J; bases unmatched to any gene: 13. The CDR3 consists of 20 residues. The CDR3 nucleotides read TGTGCCAGCAAGCGGGACCCGGGGACTAGCGGGGGGGGATCCTACAATGAGCAGTTCTTC. Its translation is CASKRDPGTSGGGSYNEQFF.

This rearrangement joins TRBV5-1 to TRBJ1-1; D possibly corresponds to TRBD1 (5 bases). The CDR3 extends over 14 amino acids. Trimming shortened V by 2 bases and J by 3 bases, and 11 bases separated the two germline ends. Germline V gives CDR1 SGHRS, CDR2 YFSETQ. The DNA for the CDR3 is TGCGCCAGCAGCTTTAAAGTAGGGGACACTGAAGCTTTCTTT. This gives the protein CASSFKVGDTEAFF. Looking up the rest from reference TRBV5-1 and TRBJ1-1 gives the full variable domain: KAGVTQTPRYLIKTRGQQVTLSCSPISGHRSVSWYQQTPGQGLQFLFEYFSETQRNKGNFPGRFSGRQFSNSRSEMNVSTLELGDSALYLCASSFKVGDTEAFFGQGTRLTVV.

CDR3 DNA: TGTGCCAGCAGTCCTACAGGGGGCGGGTACGAGCAGTACGTC. Its translation: CASSPTGGGYEQYV. This chain joins TRBV6-6 and TRBJ2-7; TRBD1 matches 9 bases. Germline loops: CDR1 MNHNY, CDR2 SVGAGI (reference sequence). Losses at the gene ends were 5 bases for V and 4 bases for J; bases not matched to a gene: 6. The CDR3 consists of 14 residues.

The rearrangement uses TRBV4-1 and TRBJ1-6; D gene ambiguous. V was clipped by 3 bases and J by 1 base, with 10 bases between them. This CDR3 has 16 amino acids. CDR1 and CDR2 from the germline V gene are MGHRA and YSYEKL. The CDR3 loop reads CASSHGERSYNSPLHF. The CDR3 region has the DNA TGCGCCAGCAGCCATGGGGAGAGGTCCTATAATTCACCCCTCCACTTT.

The rearrangement links TRBV11-3 to TRBJ2-5; TRBD2 agrees at 10 bases. Per the germline V gene, CDR1 is SGHNT and CDR2 is YENEEA. V lost 5 bases, J lost 4 bases, and 4 bases stayed unmatched. This CDR3 region has 14 residues. The CDR3 DNA is TGTGCCAGCAGCCCAGGGACTAGCGCAGAGACCCAGTACTTC. Translating it yields CASSPGTSAETQYF.

The chain employs TRBV27 and TRBJ1-5, with 8 bases matching TRBD1. CDR3 length: 16 amino acids. The V segment lost 6 bases and the J segment 0 bases; nucleotides outside the gene matches: 7. Germline V gene sequence: CDR1 MNHEY, CDR2 SMNVEV (reference sequence). CDR3 residues: CASRSGGWYSNQPQHF. Written as DNA, the CDR3 is TGTGCCAGCAGGTCAGGGGGCTGGTATAGCAATCAGCCCCAGCATTTT.

V gene TRBV19 combines with J gene TRBJ1-2, with a possible D match to TRBD1 (5 bases). The length of the CDR3 is 16 residues. V was pared by 5 bases and J by 4 bases, with 20 bases between. The germline CDR1 and CDR2 sequences are LNHDA and SQIVND (reference sequence). CDR3 nucleotides: TGTGCCAGTAGTCCATCCGGGGGGAGGGGTGGCTATGGCTACACCTTC. Translation: CASSPSGGRGGYGYTF.